This T cell receptor beta chain was profiled in a study of T cell changes during pregnancy in multiple sclerosis. Comments on this clone: One end of the junction does not line up with germline, which may come from a read error.

Produced via immunoSEQ multiplex PCR; TCRdb's table is partial and in-frame only. The sample contains approximately 45,000 clones, 91% of which appear only once. The CDR3 spans 13 residues. From germline, CDR1 is LGHNA and CDR2 YSLEER. The V gene is TRBV4-3, the J gene TRBJ2-3; 9 bases line up with TRBD1. The sequences come from CD8+ T cells from peripheral blood mononuclear cells, collected in the second trimester of pregnancy. This TCR derives from a female donor with multiple sclerosis, enrolled in a pregnancy study. CDR3 sequence (DNA): TGCGCCAGCAGCCAAGATTCCGGACAGGGGTCCTTTTTC. Its translation is CASSQDSGQGSFF.